A selection of T cell receptor beta chains follows, all from one sample in a study of OX40 agonist ivuxolimab in advanced cancers. Using immunoSEQ multiplex PCR, the repertoire was profiled, and TCRdb retains in-frame clones only, with some absent. Of 100,000 or so clones in the sample, 75% to 95% are singletons; the top ten hold more than 0.25%. Sequencing used CD4+ or CD8+ T cells sorted from blood, obtained in a trial of the OX40 agonist ivuxolimab. The receptors were gathered from an adult with an advanced solid tumor such as melanoma, head and neck, liver or kidney cancer. The CDR3 runs from the conserved cysteine through the conserved F or W. Each record gives: clone size, J gene, V gene, D gene, CDR3 protein, CDR3 DNA. The D gene is left open where the match is weak. A row's size may be missing; if present it is once, few, many or a size class.

>.|TRBJ1-1|TRBV5-1|.
CASSLTGISMNTEAFF
TGCGCCAGCAGCTTGACAGGCATTAGTATGAACACTGAAGCTTTCTTT
>.|TRBJ2-7|TRBV7-9|.
CASSLALGVEKGSYEQYF
TGTGCCAGCAGCTTAGCCTTGGGAGTCGAAAAAGGCTCCTACGAGCAGTACTTC
>.|TRBJ2-1|TRBV11-2|.
CASSFQRASYNEQFF
TGTGCCAGCAGCTTCCAGCGGGCCTCCTACAATGAGCAGTTCTTC
>.|TRBJ1-1|TRBV28|.
CASSLGQPEAFF
TGTGCCAGCAGTTTAGGTCAGCCAGAAGCTTTCTTT
>.|TRBJ2-5|TRBV7-7|.
CASSFGVTETQYF
TGTGCCAGCAGCTTCGGGGTCACAGAGACCCAGTACTTC
>once|TRBJ2-7|TRBV5-6|.
CASSSGPYEQYF
TGTGCCAGCAGTTCTGGTCCCTACGAGCAGTACTTC
>.|TRBJ2-1|TRBV4-2|TRBD2
CASSQDVPSGFNEQFF
TGTGCCAGCAGCCAAGATGTACCTAGCGGGTTCAATGAGCAGTTCTTC
>few|TRBJ1-4|TRBV10-1|.
CASSQAGLDEKLFF
TGCGCCAGCAGTCAAGCCGGGCTTGATGAAAAACTGTTTTTT
>.|TRBJ2-1|TRBV10-3|TRBD2
CAIMAGGISDEQFF
TGTGCCATCATGGCGGGGGGTATTAGCGATGAGCAGTTCTTC
>.|TRBJ1-1|TRBV19|TRBD1
CASRNIDRANTEAFF
TGTGCCAGTAGAAACATTGACAGGGCGAACACTGAAGCTTTCTTT
>.|TRBJ2-1|TRBV10-3|TRBD1
CAISDSGTGDNEQFF
TGTGCCATCAGTGACTCCGGGACAGGGGACAATGAGCAGTTCTTC
>.|TRBJ2-5|TRBV7-2|.
CASSLKPLSQETQYF
TGTGCCAGCAGCTTAAAACCGCTGAGCCAAGAGACCCAGTACTTC
>.|TRBJ2-3|TRBV18|.
CASSPRTGAQYF
TGTGCCAGCTCACCAAGAACCGGGGCGCAGTATTTT
>.|TRBJ1-3|TRBV30|.
CAWSVEVGNTIYF
TGTGCCTGGAGTGTGGAGGTCGGAAACACCATATATTTT
>.|TRBJ1-3|TRBV11-2|.
CASSYLHEGSGNTIYF
TGTGCCAGCAGCTACCTCCACGAGGGCTCTGGAAACACCATATATTTT
>once|TRBJ1-1|TRBV27|.
CASSLAGVTEAFF
TGTGCCAGCAGTCTGGCGGGCGTCACTGAAGCTTTCTTT
>.|TRBJ1-2|TRBV28|.
CASSSAGGAGYGYTF
TGTGCCAGCAGTTCCGCCGGGGGCGCGGGGTATGGCTACACCTTC
>.|TRBJ2-7|TRBV19|.
CASSTLRLRGEQYF
TGTGCCAGTAGTACCCTCCGGCTCCGGGGCGAGCAGTACTTC
>.|TRBJ2-7|TRBV11-2|TRBD2
CASSLIAGGGEQYF
TGTGCCAGCAGCTTAATAGCGGGAGGAGGCGAGCAGTACTTC
>once|TRBJ1-1|TRBV6-6|TRBD1
CASSYSGQGWNTEAFF
TGTGCCAGCAGTTATTCCGGACAGGGATGGAACACTGAAGCTTTCTTT
>.|TRBJ2-5|TRBV6-5|.
CASSWGGRSQETQYF
TGTGCCAGCAGTTGGGGGGGCCGGAGCCAAGAGACCCAGTACTTC
>.|TRBJ2-2|TRBV5-4|.
CASSDPNTGELFF
TGTGCCAGCAGCGACCCGAACACCGGGGAGCTGTTTTTT
>.|TRBJ1-5|TRBV19|.
CASSIKSGTAQPQHF
TGTGCCAGTAGTATTAAGTCCGGGACGGCCCAGCCCCAGCATTTT
>.|TRBJ2-7|TRBV20-1|.
CSAEALYEQYF
TGCAGTGCTGAGGCCCTCTACGAGCAGTACTTC
>.|TRBJ1-1|TRBV18|TRBD1
CASSPYGQGMNTEAFF
TGTGCCAGCTCACCATATGGACAGGGCATGAACACTGAAGCTTTCTTT
>.|TRBJ2-5|TRBV19|.
CASSNTGTVRETQYF
TGTGCCAGTAGTAACACCGGGACGGTCCGGGAGACCCAGTACTTC
>once|TRBJ2-1|TRBV25-1|.
CASSGVLGGGQGFNEQFF
TGTGCCAGCAGTGGGGTGCTGGGGGGAGGCCAGGGGTTCAATGAGCAGTTCTTC
>.|TRBJ2-7|TRBV11-2|.
CASSLRSGLEQYF
TGTGCCAGCAGCTTACGATCGGGCCTCGAGCAGTACTTC
>.|TRBJ1-1|TRBV28|TRBD1
CASSSYLDRAHGAFF
TGTGCCAGCAGTTCCTACCTGGACAGGGCCCATGGAGCTTTCTTT
>.|TRBJ2-3|TRBV4-2|.
CASSRDGQYTQYF
TGTGCCAGCAGCCGCGACGGACAATATACGCAGTATTTT
>.|TRBJ1-3|TRBV7-9|TRBD1
CASSSTTGQNTIYF
TGTGCCAGCAGCTCGACGACAGGGCAAAACACCATATATTTT
>.|TRBJ2-3|TRBV9|.
CASSVLGLSSSDTQYF
TGTGCCAGCAGCGTACTAGGACTTTCGTCATCAGATACGCAGTATTTT
>.|TRBJ1-5|TRBV19|.
CASSPQRTGGQPQHF
TGTGCCAGTAGTCCCCAACGCACAGGCGGGCAGCCCCAGCATTTT
>.|TRBJ2-3|TRBV19|TRBD2
CASSIGTSGSTDTQYF
TGTGCCAGTAGTATAGGGACTAGCGGAAGCACAGATACGCAGTATTTT
>.|TRBJ2-7|TRBV28|.
CASSPRRYEQYF
TGTGCCAGCAGTCCTCGCCGCTACGAGCAGTACTTC
>.|TRBJ1-1|TRBV18|.
CASSLFQTTEMNTEAFF
TGTGCCAGCTCACTTTTTCAAACGACAGAGATGAACACTGAAGCTTTCTTT
>.|TRBJ2-2|TRBV18|.
CASSLTLAATGELFF
TGTGCCAGCTCACTCACGTTAGCGGCCACCGGGGAGCTGTTTTTT
>.|TRBJ2-3|TRBV12-5|.
CASGRNRATDTQYF
TGTGCTAGTGGTAGGAACAGGGCCACAGATACGCAGTATTTT
>once|TRBJ1-5|TRBV10-2|.
CASSTTGNNQPQHF
TGCGCCAGCAGCACAACAGGGAACAATCAGCCCCAGCATTTT
>.|TRBJ1-5|TRBV28|TRBD1
CASSLGQGSNQPQHF
TGTGCCAGCAGTTTAGGACAGGGGAGCAATCAGCCCCAGCATTTT
>few|TRBJ1-5|TRBV19|.
CASSINPDQPQHF
TGTGCCAGTAGTATCAACCCTGATCAGCCCCAGCATTTT
>.|TRBJ2-7|TRBV7-9|.
CASSLGGRSYEQYF
TGTGCCAGCAGCCTAGGAGGCCGCTCCTACGAGCAGTACTTC
>.|TRBJ1-1|TRBV7-3|.
CASSLTGYTEAFF
TGTGCCAGCAGCTTAACAGGGTACACTGAAGCTTTCTTT
>.|TRBJ2-5|TRBV2|.
CASSVLGGPQETQYF
TGTGCCAGCAGTGTCTTGGGGGGGCCCCAAGAGACCCAGTACTTC
>.|TRBJ2-3|TRBV7-2|.
CASNLRGADTQYF
TGTGCCAGCAACTTAAGGGGAGCAGATACGCAGTATTTT
>.|TRBJ2-7|TRBV28|.
CASSFRRKLSYEQYF
TGTGCCAGCAGTTTCCGACGGAAACTCTCCTACGAGCAGTACTTC
>.|TRBJ1-3|TRBV18|.
CASSPDMTAGNTIYF
TGTGCCAGCTCACCCGATATGACAGCTGGAAACACCATATATTTT
>.|TRBJ2-3|TRBV11-3|.
CASSLGSSTDTQYF
TGTGCCAGCAGCTTAGGTTCTAGCACAGATACGCAGTATTTT
>.|TRBJ1-2|TRBV5-8|TRBD1
CASSLEGQGAEGYTF
TGTGCCAGCAGCTTGGAGGGACAGGGGGCGGAAGGCTACACCTTC
>once|TRBJ2-7|TRBV11-2|TRBD2
CASSQTSGKASGFLYEQYF
TGTGCCAGCAGCCAAACTAGCGGGAAAGCATCCGGCTTTCTCTACGAGCAGTACTTC
>.|TRBJ2-7|TRBV18|.
CASSRRAAYEQYF
TGTGCCAGCTCACGCAGGGCCGCCTACGAGCAGTACTTC
>.|TRBJ2-7|TRBV15|TRBD2
CATSSRLAGGAVPYF
TGTGCCACCAGCAGCAGACTAGCGGGAGGTGCCGTTCCGTACTTC
>.|TRBJ2-7|TRBV9|.
CASSSRGGQGEQYF
TGTGCCAGCAGCTCCAGGGGGGGGCAGGGCGAGCAGTACTTC
>.|TRBJ1-4|TRBV2|.
CASRGRINEKLFF
TGTGCCAGCAGGGGGCGGATAAATGAAAAACTGTTTTTT
>few|TRBJ1-1|TRBV28|.
CAHGRTIMNTEAFF
TGTGCCCACGGACGGACCATTATGAACACTGAAGCTTTCTTT